The next 13 T cell receptor beta chains were all read from a single sample in a study of blood T cell repertoires in COVID-19. TCRdb's table, derived via immunoSEQ multiplex PCR, lists solely in-frame clones and lacks some. The table has about 160,000 clones, approximately 88% seen once. Sequenced: peripheral blood. These receptors came from a woman of 80 years or more with active or convalescent COVID-19.

There are many counts of this clone. Other DNA sequences in the sample encode the same CDR3. The V call is TRBV27, the J call TRBJ2-1, with D uncertain. The ends were cut back, 6 bases at V and 4 bases at J, with 4 bases in the middle. The CDR3 runs to 11 residues. Germline V gives CDR1 MNHEY, CDR2 SMNVEV (reference sequence). CDR3 protein: CASSLYNEQFF. DNA of the CDR3: TGTGCCAGCAGCCTTTACAATGAGCAGTTCTTC.

V usage is TRBV6-2 or TRBV6-3 and J usage is TRBJ1-5; TRBD1 agrees at 7 bases. The CDR3 covers 14 residues. V was clipped by 5 bases and J by 6 bases; unmatched bases: 7. CDR1 is MNHEY and CDR2 is SVGEGT in the germline V gene. CDR3 DNA: TGTGCCAGCAGTACAGTTCCAGGGGGTCAGCCCCAGCATTTT. It is translated as CASSTVPGGQPQHF.

The chain couples TRBV6-2 or TRBV6-3 to TRBJ1-6; weak D call: TRBD1 (5 bases). Trimming removed 2 bases at V and 6 bases at J, with 14 bases between. The CDR3 runs 16 residues. Germline values: CDR1 MNHEY, CDR2 SVGEGT. The CDR3 DNA is TGTGCCAGCAGTTACGGGGCGTCCGACTTTAATTCACCCCTCCACTTT. Translation gives CASSYGASDFNSPLHF.

The chain combines TRBV12-3 or TRBV12-4 with TRBJ2-5; tentatively, D is TRBD1 (5 bases). Trimming took 7 bases from V and 2 from J, leaving 11 bases between them. The CDR3 runs to 13 residues. The CDR3 here is CASKSREQETQYF. CDR3 nucleotide sequence: TGTGCCAGCAAGAGCAGGGAACAAGAGACCCAGTACTTC.

In this sample, this clone turned up once. Here the CDR3 reads CASSPDRDAYGYTF. CDR3 bases: TGTGCCAGCAGCCCGGACAGGGACGCCTATGGCTACACCTTC. This chain links TRBV7-2 with TRBJ1-2, with 8 bases that match TRBD1. V lost 5 bases, J lost 4 bases, and 6 bases stayed unmatched. This CDR3 comprises 14 residues. Germline lookup yields CDR1 SGHTA and CDR2 FQGNSA.

This rearrangement joins TRBV6-5 to TRBJ1-3; perhaps TRBD1 as D (6 bases). V was pared by 6 bases and J by 0 bases, with 12 bases between. CDR3 length equals 15 residues. Germline values: CDR1 MNHEY, CDR2 SVGAGI. This CDR3 is CASSPTGNSGNTIYF. CDR3 bases: TGTGCCAGCAGCCCGACAGGAAACTCTGGAAACACCATATATTTT.

This chain uses TRBV5-1 with TRBJ1-1; 8 nucleotides match TRBD1. The CDR3 has 16 amino acids. Per the germline V gene, CDR1 is SGHRS and CDR2 is YFSETQ. The J segment lost 0 bases and the V segment lost 0 bases, leaving 4 bases of the junction unmatched. The CDR3 sequence: CASSLVTGGMNTEAFF. The CDR3 DNA reads as TGCGCCAGCAGCTTGGTAACAGGGGGAATGAACACTGAAGCTTTCTTT.

This rearrangement joins TRBV4-3 to TRBJ1-1, with D possibly being TRBD1 (6 bases). Per germline, CDR1 LGHNA and CDR2 YSLEER. This CDR3 is 15 amino acids long. Trimming removed 0 bases from V and 6 bases from J, with 14 bases in between. The DNA for the CDR3 is TGCGCCAGCAGCCAAGATCCCCCAGGGGTCCCTGAAGCTTTCTTT. It yields the protein CASSQDPPGVPEAFF.

The chain combines TRBV24-1 with TRBJ1-5; TRBD1 aligns across 7 bases. With V trimmed by 4 bases and J by 8 bases, 4 bases remained unmatched. This CDR3 has 13 amino acids. Germline CDR1 is KGHDR and CDR2 is SFDVKD. The CDR3 region is CATSETGFEPQHF. As DNA, the CDR3 is TGTGCCACCAGTGAGACAGGGTTTGAGCCCCAGCATTTT.

The CDR3 loop is CASSLSRQGGSYEQYF. CDR3 in DNA: TGTGCCAGCAGTTTGAGTAGGCAGGGGGGCTCCTACGAGCAGTACTTC. The chain is built from TRBV27 and TRBJ2-7, with a tentative D call TRBD1 (7 bases). This CDR3 contains 16 residues. The germline V gene encodes CDR1 MNHEY and CDR2 SMNVEV (reference sequence). Trimming took 3 bases from V and 0 from J, leaving 15 bases between them.

The V gene is TRBV11-3, the J gene TRBJ1-1; tentative D call: TRBD1 (5 bases). This CDR3 comprises 16 residues. Germline values: CDR1 SGHNT, CDR2 YENEEA. Trimming took 5 bases from V and 3 from J, leaving 19 bases between them. CDR3 sequence: CASSPKTVVSYTEAFF. CDR3 nucleotides: TGTGCCAGCAGCCCAAAGACAGTTGTATCGTACACTGAAGCTTTCTTT.

The chain has TRBV27 and TRBJ2-2; 8 bases are shared with TRBD1. V shed 5 bases and J 2 bases; nucleotides not matched to a gene: 7. From germline, CDR1 is MNHEY and CDR2 SMNVEV (reference sequence). This CDR3 is built from 16 residues. CDR3 in DNA: TGTGCCAGCAGTCGGGACAGGCCCACAAACACCGGGGAGCTGTTTTTT. The encoded protein is CASSRDRPTNTGELFF.

The chain links TRBV3-1 (or the pseudogene TRBV3-2) to TRBJ1-4; D is ambiguous. V was trimmed by 3 bases and J by 0 bases, leaving 8 bases between them. The CDR3 loop spans 15 amino acids. CDR1 LGHDT and CDR2 YNNKEL come from the germline V gene (reference sequence). CDR3 in DNA: TGTGCCAGCAGCCACCAGGAACCAACTAATGAAAAACTGTTTTTT. This sequence encodes CASSHQEPTNEKLFF.